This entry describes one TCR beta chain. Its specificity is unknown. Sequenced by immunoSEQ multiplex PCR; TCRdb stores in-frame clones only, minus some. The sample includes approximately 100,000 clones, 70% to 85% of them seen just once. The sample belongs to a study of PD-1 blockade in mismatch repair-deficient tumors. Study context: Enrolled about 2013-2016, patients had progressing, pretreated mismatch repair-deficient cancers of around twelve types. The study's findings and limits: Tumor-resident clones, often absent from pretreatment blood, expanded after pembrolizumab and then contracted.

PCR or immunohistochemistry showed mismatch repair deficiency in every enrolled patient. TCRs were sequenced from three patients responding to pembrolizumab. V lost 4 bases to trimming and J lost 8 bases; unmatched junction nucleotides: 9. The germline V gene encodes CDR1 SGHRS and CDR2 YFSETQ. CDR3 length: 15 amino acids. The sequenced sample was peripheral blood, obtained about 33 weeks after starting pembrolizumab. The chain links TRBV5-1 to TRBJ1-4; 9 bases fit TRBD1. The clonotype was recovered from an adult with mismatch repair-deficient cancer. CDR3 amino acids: CASSPQGAGGEKLFF. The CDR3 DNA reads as TGCGCCAGCAGCCCACAGGGGGCTGGAGGGGAAAAACTGTTTTTT.